These T cell receptor beta chains were read from a single sample in a study of T cell responses to AZD1222 COVID-19 vaccine. Measured with immunoSEQ multiplex PCR; TCRdb has only the in-frame clones, and not every one. The repertoire holds about 91,000 clones, with roughly 90% as singletons. The specimen was peripheral blood, collected on day 0 of AZD1222 vaccination. All receptors come from an adult in good health. Both conserved end residues are part of each CDR3. Each record gives: J gene, CDR3 length, clone size, D gene, V gene, CDR3 DNA, CDR3 protein. The D gene is left open where the match is weak. Where a row states a size, it is once, few, many or the class of an expanded clone; other rows omit it.

>TRBJ1-1|13|NA|NA|TRBV6-4
TGTGCCAGCAGTGATACGGCCGAGGGGCGGGCTTTCTTT
CASSDTAEGRAFF
>TRBJ2-1|15|NA|NA|TRBV7-2
TGTGCCAGCTACCCTGGGGGGAGGAACCGCGATGAGCAGTTCTTC
CASYPGGRNRDEQFF
>TRBJ1-5|15|NA|NA|TRBV27
TGTGCCAGCAAGGAGGACTCGGGGGGCAATCAGCCCCAGCATTTT
CASKEDSGGNQPQHF
>TRBJ1-6|16|once|NA|TRBV6-6
TGTGCCAGCAGCCGATGGGGGAGGGGGGATAATTCACCCCTCCACTTT
CASSRWGRGDNSPLHF
>TRBJ1-2|15|NA|NA|TRBV5-6
TGTGCCAGCAGCTTGGGGGCCGGGACGATGAGTGGCTACACCTTC
CASSLGAGTMSGYTF
>TRBJ1-1|16|NA|TRBD1|TRBV6-6
TGTGCCAGCAGTTACCCGGGACAGGGTAGGGACACTGAAGCTTTCTTT
CASSYPGQGRDTEAFF
>TRBJ2-1|15|NA|TRBD2|TRBV11-1
TGTGCCAGCAGCCCGGGGACGTCCAGGGAGGGTGAGCAGTTCTTC
CASSPGTSREGEQFF
>TRBJ2-3|13|NA|NA|TRBV24-1
TGTGCCACCAGTCCGACAAGTACAGATACGCAGTATTTT
CATSPTSTDTQYF
>TRBJ1-6|15|NA|NA|TRBV7-9
TGTGCCAGCAGCGTTGCGGGGGCGGGTAATTCACCCCTCCACTTT
CASSVAGAGNSPLHF
>TRBJ1-1|12|NA|NA|TRBV29-1
TGCAGCGTTGAAGTCAGGGAAACTGAAGCTTTCTTT
CSVEVRETEAFF
>TRBJ2-7|15|NA|NA|TRBV11-2
TGTGCCAGCAGCCCCCAGGTGGCTTCAGAAGACGAGCAGTACTTC
CASSPQVASEDEQYF
>TRBJ2-3|13|NA|TRBD1|TRBV14
TGTGCCAGCAGCCAAGATAGACAGGGCACGCAGTATTTT
CASSQDRQGTQYF
>TRBJ2-3|14|NA|TRBD1|TRBV19
TGTGCCAGTAGTATCTCACAGGGGACAGATACGCAGTATTTT
CASSISQGTDTQYF
>TRBJ1-1|14|NA|TRBD1|TRBV19
TGTGCCAGTAGTAAGGGACAGGGTTCCACTGAAGCTTTCTTT
CASSKGQGSTEAFF
>TRBJ1-6|14|NA|TRBD1|TRBV6-6
TGTGCCAGCAGACGGGACAGGGGTTATTCACCCCTCCACTTT
CASRRDRGYSPLHF
>TRBJ2-7|16|NA|NA|TRBV7-2
TGTGCCAGCAGCCCCGATTTCAGGGTCCTAGGGTACGAGCAGTACTTC
CASSPDFRVLGYEQYF
>TRBJ2-1|16|NA|NA|TRBV5-1
TGCGCCAGCAGCGGACATAACACGAGCTCCTACAATGAGCAGTTCTTC
CASSGHNTSSYNEQFF
>TRBJ2-2|15|NA|NA|TRBV18
TGTGCCAGCTCACCAAGCCTAGCAGTCACCGGGGAGCTGTTTTTT
CASSPSLAVTGELFF
>TRBJ1-1|15|once|NA|TRBV18
TGTGCCAGCTCACCACGGCAGGGTCAGAACACTGAAGCTTTCTTT
CASSPRQGQNTEAFF
>TRBJ1-2|16|NA|TRBD1|TRBV11-2
TGTGCCAGCAGCGCCCGAGGGACAGGGAGAGCCTATGGCTACACCTTC
CASSARGTGRAYGYTF
>TRBJ2-5|15|few|TRBD1|TRBV7-3
TGTGCCAGCAGCTTAAGGGGACAGGGGAGAGAGACCCAGTACTTC
CASSLRGQGRETQYF
>TRBJ2-5|14|NA|TRBD1|TRBV7-9
TGTGCCAGCAGCCCTCGGACAGGTGGGGAGACCCAGTACTTC
CASSPRTGGETQYF
>TRBJ1-6|15|NA|TRBD1|TRBV6-5
TGTGCCAGCAGAACGACAGGGGCGTATAATTCACCCCTCCACTTT
CASRTTGAYNSPLHF
>TRBJ1-1|14|NA|NA|TRBV7-9
TGTGCCAGCAGCTCCACCGGGGGGGGTACTGAAGCTTTCTTT
CASSSTGGGTEAFF
>TRBJ2-7|13|few|TRBD1|TRBV7-2
TGTGCCAGCAGCTTAGGTGAGGGGGCCGAGCAGTACTTC
CASSLGEGAEQYF
>TRBJ2-2|15|NA|NA|TRBV5-1
TGCGCCAGCAGCTTGGTACAGAGATCCACCGGGGAGCTGTTTTTT
CASSLVQRSTGELFF
>TRBJ2-3|15|NA|TRBD2|TRBV6-4
TGTGCCAGCAGTGAGGGAACTAGCGGCACAGATACGCAGTATTTT
CASSEGTSGTDTQYF
>TRBJ1-2|15|NA|TRBD1|TRBV3-1/TRBV3-2
TGTGCCAGCAGCCAGTTGGGACAGGGGACCTATGGCTACACCTTC
CASSQLGQGTYGYTF
>TRBJ1-1|16|NA|NA|TRBV7-2
TGTGCCAGCAGCTTATGGGGCAGTCCGGCGGGCACTGAAGCTTTCTTT
CASSLWGSPAGTEAFF
>TRBJ2-7|14|NA|TRBD2|TRBV3-1/TRBV3-2
TGTGCCAGCAGCCGGTCCAGCGGGGGATACGAGCAGTACTTC
CASSRSSGGYEQYF
>TRBJ2-4|18|NA|NA|TRBV24-1
TGTGCCACCAGTGATCCCCAACCCCGGAATACGGCCAAAAACATTCAGTACTTC
CATSDPQPRNTAKNIQYF
>TRBJ1-1|12|NA|NA|TRBV6-1
TGTGCCAGCAGTGAATTGAGGTTCCAAGCTTTCTTT
CASSELRFQAFF
>TRBJ1-2|14|NA|NA|TRBV6-5
TGTGCCAGCAGTTCGGACGGGACCACCTATGGCTACACCTTC
CASSSDGTTYGYTF
>TRBJ1-2|12|NA|NA|TRBV7-9
TGTGCCAGCAGCCCGGACAGCTATGGCTACACCTTC
CASSPDSYGYTF
>TRBJ2-1|16|NA|NA|TRBV18
TGTGCCAGCTCACCACCGCAGGGCACCTTTTACAATGAGCAGTTCTTC
CASSPPQGTFYNEQFF
>TRBJ1-2|12|once|NA|TRBV10-2
TGCGCCAGCAGCGACCCGGGGTATGGCTACACCTTC
CASSDPGYGYTF
>TRBJ2-7|13|NA|NA|TRBV29-1
TGCAGCGTTGAAGAGGACGCGACCTACGAGCAGTACTTC
CSVEEDATYEQYF
>TRBJ2-3|14|NA|TRBD1|TRBV10-3
TGTGCCATCAGTGCCGGGACAGGGACAGATACGCAGTATTTT
CAISAGTGTDTQYF
>TRBJ2-7|17|NA|TRBD1|TRBV7-2
TGTGCCAGCAGCCACCCCCGGACAGGCTCGAACGCCTACGAGCAGTACTTC
CASSHPRTGSNAYEQYF
>TRBJ2-5|14|once|NA|TRBV5-1
TGCGCCAGCAGCTTGGCCCCGGGCCAAGAGACCCAGTACTTC
CASSLAPGQETQYF
>TRBJ1-2|22|once|NA|TRBV2
TGTGCCAGCAGTGCAACCGGCGTCCGACCCGAATCTCCTAAATGGACTAACTATGGCTACACCTTC
CASSATGVRPESPKWTNYGYTF
>TRBJ1-1|15|once|TRBD1|TRBV7-6
TGTGCCAGCAGCTTGGGTTGGGACAGATACACTGAAGCTTTCTTT
CASSLGWDRYTEAFF
>TRBJ2-2|19|NA|TRBD2|TRBV10-1
TGCGCCAGCAGTGAGAGGGGGAGCATAGGGACTAGCGGGAGCAGGGAGCTGTTTTTT
CASSERGSIGTSGSRELFF
>TRBJ2-7|14|NA|NA|TRBV28
TGTGCCAGCAGCCTGACAGAGAGGTTACACGAGCAGTACTTC
CASSLTERLHEQYF
>TRBJ1-1|14|NA|TRBD1|TRBV5-6
TGTGCCAGCAGTCGGGACAGGGGGCGAACTGAAGCTTTCTTT
CASSRDRGRTEAFF
>TRBJ2-1|13|NA|TRBD1|TRBV7-2
TGTGCCAGCAGCTGGACAGGGGGCAATGAGCAGTTCTTC
CASSWTGGNEQFF
>TRBJ1-1|13|NA|NA|TRBV6-5
TGTGCCAGCAGTTACGGGAGGAACACTGAAGCTTTCTTT
CASSYGRNTEAFF
>TRBJ2-7|12|NA|NA|TRBV11-2
TGTGCCAGCAGCCAAGATGGGGGCAGCCCTGGCTTC
CASSQDGGSPGF
>TRBJ2-7|15|NA|NA|TRBV11-2
TGTGCCAGCAGCCCTCTAGGGCGGGGCTCCCACGAGCAGTACTTC
CASSPLGRGSHEQYF
>TRBJ1-3|16|NA|NA|TRBV19
TGTGCCAGTAGTATTCACGGACAGTACTCTGGAAACACCATATATTTT
CASSIHGQYSGNTIYF